Listed below are T cell receptor beta chains from one sample, sequenced in a study of tumor-infiltrating lymphocytes in primary liver carcinoma. TCRdb passed the multiplex PCR reads through MiXCR, listing each CDR3 protein once. The sample holds about 37,000 distinct CDR3 sequences, roughly 80% seen once. Sequencing was performed on tumor-adjacent normal liver tissue. These receptors all stem from a man between 35 and 55 years old with primary liver carcinoma and hepatitis B virus infection. The CDR3 runs from the conserved cysteine through the conserved F or W. The D gene is left open where the match is weak. Expanded clones are given a class, and other clones once, few, many or no size at all.

D,size,length,J,V,DNA,CDR3
NA,NA,13,TRBJ1-5,TRBV14,TGTGCCTGCAGAGTAGCAGGGATTCAGGCCCAGCATTTT,CACRVAGIQAQHF
NA,NA,13,TRBJ2-1,TRBV10-1,TGCGTCAGCAGCGGTGGAGAGGGTACCCAGCAGTTCTTC,CVSSGGEGTQQFF
NA,NA,13,TRBJ1-5,TRBV5-5,TGTGCCAGCAGCGGGCTAGGGGATCAGCCCCAGCATTTT,CASSGLGDQPQHF
NA,NA,15,TRBJ2-4,TRBV29-1,TGCAGCGCCACAGGACTTAGCCTAGCCAAAAACATTCAGTACTTC,CSATGLSLAKNIQYF
TRBD1,NA,16,TRBJ2-2,TRBV6-2/TRBV6-3,TGTGCCAGCAGTTATGAACAGGGGGTACACACCCGGGAGCTGTTTTTT,CASSYEQGVHTRELFF
NA,NA,12,TRBJ1-2,TRBV29-1,TGCGGCGTTGAGCGGAGGACCTATGGCTACACCTTC,CGVERRTYGYTF
NA,once,12,TRBJ2-7,TRBV12-3/TRBV12-4,TGTGCAAGCAGTGAGGGGGTTTACGATCAGTACTTC,CASSEGVYDQYF
NA,few,16,TRBJ2-2,TRBV5-5,TGTGCCAGCAGCTTGGCCCAAACAGCTTACACCAGGGAGCTGTTTTTT,CASSLAQTAYTRELFF
TRBD1,NA,15,TRBJ2-7,TRBV29-1,TGCAGCGTTGAAGATGGGGACAGTCTTAACTACGAGCAGTACTTC,CSVEDGDSLNYEQYF
TRBD1,NA,13,TRBJ1-3,TRBV10-3,TGTGCTAACGAGACAGGGAAAGGAAACACTATATATTTT,CANETGKGNTIYF
NA,once,14,TRBJ1-1,TRBV9,TGTGCCAGCAGCCCGTCCACCATGGACACTGAAGCCTTCTTT,CASSPSTMDTEAFF
TRBD1,NA,15,TRBJ2-1,TRBV6-1,TGTGCCAGCTGTGGGGACAGGGGCTCCTACAATGAGCAGTTCTTC,CASCGDRGSYNEQFF
TRBD2,NA,14,TRBJ2-1,TRBV6-2/TRBV6-3,TGTGCTAGCAGTTACCGGACTAGCGGGGAGCAGCAGTTCTTC,CASSYRTSGEQQFF
NA,NA,12,TRBJ2-7,TRBV29-1,TGCAGCGTTGAGTCCGTAGATAACGAGCGGTACTTC,CSVESVDNERYF
TRBD1,NA,18,TRBJ2-2,TRBV5-1,TGCGCCAGCAGATCGCCACAGGGGACAGGGGGTTACACCGGGGAGCTGTTATTT,CASRSPQGTGGYTGELLF
NA,NA,11,TRBJ2-7,TRBV5-6,TGTGTCAGCAGCTACACCTACGAGCAGTACTTC,CVSSYTYEQYF
NA,once,16,TRBJ1-3,TRBV7-9,TGTGTCAGCAGCCCACCATCCGGGGTGAGTGGAATCACCATATATTTT,CVSSPPSGVSGITIYF
NA,NA,12,TRBJ1-5,TRBV28,TGTACCACCCTCAGGGGTGACCAGCCCCACCATTTT,CTTLRGDQPHHF
TRBD1,many,14,TRBJ2-7,TRBV28,TGTGCCAGCAGTTTAAGGACAGGGCTGAACGAGCAGTACTTC,CASSLRTGLNEQYF
TRBD1,medium-sized,14,TRBJ2-7,TRBV29-1,TGCAGCGTTGAGAATGGGCAGGGGGCCTACGAGCAGTACTTC,CSVENGQGAYEQYF
NA,NA,15,TRBJ2-1,TRBV19,TGTGCTAGTAGTATACAAGGGGTTTTGATCAATGAGCAGTTCTTC,CASSIQGVLINEQFF
TRBD1,NA,14,TRBJ1-5,TRBV28,TGTGCCAGCAAAGGAGAGGGGGCGACTCAGCCCCAGCATTTT,CASKGEGATQPQHF
NA,NA,14,TRBJ2-7,TRBV28,TGTGCCAGCACCATCCAGGGAAGCTCCTACGAGCAGTACTTC,CASTIQGSSYEQYF
NA,NA,14,TRBJ2-5,TRBV11-2,TGTGCCAGCAGCTTCAGCGGGGGACAGGAGGCCCAATACTTC,CASSFSGGQEAQYF
NA,medium-sized,15,TRBJ1-6,TRBV6-5,TGTGCCAGCAGTTACTCGAGAGTCGGGAATTCACCCCTCCACTTT,CASSYSRVGNSPLHF
NA,NA,15,TRBJ2-4,TRBV29-1,TGCAGCGTCCAACCCGGAACAGGGGCGCGGGACATTCGGTACTTC,CSVQPGTGARDIRYF
TRBD2,once,14,TRBJ2-7,TRBV12-3/TRBV12-4,TGTAGCAGCAGTCCAGCGGGAGTAAGGAACGAGCAGTACTTC,CSSSPAGVRNEQYF
NA,few,13,TRBJ2-2,TRBV6-1,TGTGCCAGCAGTGGAGCTGGCACCGGGGAGCTGTTTTTT,CASSGAGTGELFF
NA,NA,16,TRBJ1-1,TRBV11-2,TGTGCCGGCAGCTTAAATCGGATAGGGATTGACACTGAAGCTTTCTTT,CAGSLNRIGIDTEAFF
NA,NA,14,TRBJ2-7,TRBV20-1,TGCAGTGCTAGAGTCGGGCTAGGGGACCACGAGCAGTACTTC,CSARVGLGDHEQYF
NA,few,15,TRBJ1-2,TRBV5-4,TGTGCCAGCAGCTCCGCTCGGGGGAGGGGGGACGGCTACACCTTC,CASSSARGRGDGYTF
NA,NA,15,TRBJ2-5,TRBV5-6,TGTGCCAGCAGCCCCAAGGGGATGAGAGGGGAGGCCCAGTACTTC,CASSPKGMRGEAQYF
NA,many,12,TRBJ1-1,TRBV2,TGTGCCAGCAGTGAGGATTACACTGAAGCTTTCTTT,CASSEDYTEAFF
NA,NA,12,TRBJ1-1,TRBV5-6,TGTGCCAGCAGCTGGGATGGAACTGAAGCTTTCTTC,CASSWDGTEAFF
NA,NA,12,TRBJ1-1,TRBV29-1,TGCAGTTTTCGATGGGGCGCGATTGAAGCTTTCTTT,CSFRWGAIEAFF
NA,NA,13,TRBJ2-5,TRBV5-1,TGCGCCAGCGGTAGCGGCGACCAAGAGGCCCAGTACTTC,CASGSGDQEAQYF
NA,NA,16,TRBJ2-7,TRBV5-1,TGCGCCAGCAGCTTGACCTTTGGCGTGGGGTCGCGCGTGCAGTACTTC,CASSLTFGVGSRVQYF
NA,many,15,TRBJ2-2,TRBV7-2,TGTGCCAGCAGCGGGACGAGTTCGTACACCGGGGAGCTGTTTTTT,CASSGTSSYTGELFF
TRBD1,NA,15,TRBJ2-5,TRBV5-1,TGCGCCAGCAGCTTGAAGGCCAGCCAGGGGGAGACTCAGTACTTC,CASSLKASQGETQYF
NA,once,11,TRBJ2-2,TRBV19,TGTGCCAGTAGTATTTTTGAGGAGCTGTTTTTT,CASSIFEELFF
NA,NA,13,TRBJ2-5,TRBV7-3,TGTGCCAGCAGTCCGGGACCGCAAGAGACCCAGTACTTC,CASSPGPQETQYF
NA,medium-sized,15,TRBJ1-3,TRBV4-3,TGCGCCAGCAGCCAAGTGGGGGGCTCTGGAAACACCATATATTTT,CASSQVGGSGNTIYF
NA,once,14,TRBJ1-1,TRBV6-1,TGTGCTGTGGTTGGCTCACATATGAACACTGAAGCTTTCTTT,CAVVGSHMNTEAFF
NA,NA,13,TRBJ2-7,TRBV11-3,TGTGCCAGCAGCCTAGGGGTTCTGGGCGAGCAGTACTTC,CASSLGVLGEQYF
TRBD1,NA,16,TRBJ1-6,TRBV11-2,TGTGTCAGCAGTTTAGGGGACAGCGGCTATAATATACCCCTCCACTTT,CVSSLGDSGYNIPLHF
NA,NA,15,TRBJ2-5,TRBV4-3,TGTGCCGGCAGCCAAGATGGGCCTGCGGGGCGGACCCAGTGCTTC,CAGSQDGPAGRTQCF
TRBD1,NA,15,TRBJ1-1,TRBV4-2,TGTGTCAGCAACCGAGAGGTGACAGGGGGCACTGAAGCTTTCTTT,CVSNREVTGGTEAFF
NA,NA,13,TRBJ1-1,TRBV29-1,TGCAGCTCTCAGAGCCAGAAGAGCACTGAAGTTTTCTTT,CSSQSQKSTEVFF
NA,NA,15,TRBJ2-1,TRBV5-4,TGTGACAGCAGCTTCGGGCCCGGAAGGAACAATGAACAGCTCTTC,CDSSFGPGRNNEQLF
NA,NA,12,TRBJ2-7,TRBV13,TGTGCCAGCAGCCCCAGAGGGGACGAGCAGTACTTC,CASSPRGDEQYF
TRBD2,once,15,TRBJ2-2,TRBV2,TGTGCCAGCAGTGAAAAGGGGAGGGGACTTTCGGAACTGTTTTTT,CASSEKGRGLSELFF
NA,NA,14,TRBJ2-7,TRBV6-2/TRBV6-3,TGTGACAGCACCCCTGAGTACAGGGTCTACGAGCAGTACTTC,CDSTPEYRVYEQYF
TRBD2,NA,17,TRBJ2-4,TRBV11-1,TGTCTCAGCAGCTTTCCCGAGACTAGCGGGACCAAAAACATTCAGTACTTC,CLSSFPETSGTKNIQYF
TRBD2,NA,17,TRBJ2-2,TRBV7-9,TGTGCCAGCAGCTCACCCGGACTGGCGGGAGTGCCCGGGGAGCCGTTTTTT,CASSSPGLAGVPGEPFF
NA,medium-sized,14,TRBJ2-5,TRBV29-1,TGCAGCGTCGGAGGCGGGTTGGGCCAAGAGACCCAGTACTTC,CSVGGGLGQETQYF
NA,NA,16,TRBJ2-3,TRBV4-3,TGCGCTAGCAGCCAAGATCGGGGGTCAGGAGCAGATACGCAGTATTTT,CASSQDRGSGADTQYF
TRBD1,many,15,TRBJ2-1,TRBV6-2/TRBV6-3,TGTGCCAGCAGCCCCGGGGCAGGGGGATACAATGAGCAGTTCTTC,CASSPGAGGYNEQFF